Presented here are 25 T cell receptor beta chains from one specimen sequenced in a study of cytomegalovirus exposure and HLA in healthy donors. The PCR contained 60 Vbeta and 13 Jbeta primers. Produced via immunoSEQ multiplex PCR; TCRdb's table is partial and in-frame only. This sample carries under 200,000 clones, roughly 80% of them seen once, and the ten largest clones take 4.9%. The sequenced sample was PBMCs. These receptors were taken from a male donor in good health and CMV-seronegative.

As concerns this clone: Other DNA sequences in this sample translate to the same CDR3. This chain links TRBV6-5 with TRBJ2-7; 9 bases match TRBD1. The CDR3 loop spans 14 amino acids. From germline, CDR1 is MNHEY and CDR2 SVGAGI. V dropped 6 bases and J dropped 1; count of bases not matched to a gene: 4. DNA for the CDR3: TGTGCCAGCAGCTACAGGGGGCCTTCCTACGAGCAGTACTTC. It yields the protein CASSYRGPSYEQYF.

This chain uses TRBV7-3 with TRBJ2-7, with a tentative D call TRBD2 (5 bases). Germline V gives CDR1 SGHTA, CDR2 FQGTGA. The V end lost 5 bases, the J end lost 2 bases, and 16 bases lay between the germline ends. CDR3 length: 15 amino acids. The DNA of the CDR3 is TGTGCCAGCAGCACGGGTGGGCCCGGGGCCTACGAGCAGTACTTC. The encoded protein is CASSTGGPGAYEQYF.

V usage is TRBV28 and J usage is TRBJ1-5; D is possibly TRBD1 (5 bases). Germline CDR1 reads MDHEN; CDR2 reads SYDVKM. This CDR3 comprises 13 residues. Trimming pared 6 bases from V and 5 bases from J, leaving 11 bases between. The CDR3: CASRATGYQPQHF. In nucleotides, the CDR3 is TGTGCCAGCAGAGCAACAGGATATCAGCCCCAGCATTTT.

The chain employs TRBV6-5 and TRBJ2-7; 14 positions match TRBD2. Per germline, CDR1 MNHEY and CDR2 SVGAGI. The junction had 4 bases not matched to a gene; V was cut back by 2 bases and J by 4 bases. The CDR3 totals 16 residues. The CDR3 loop reads CASSYGTSGSSYEQYF. The DNA for the CDR3 is TGTGCCAGCAGTTACGGGACTAGCGGGAGTTCTTACGAGCAGTACTTC.

The chain couples TRBV7-2 to TRBJ1-2; TRBD1 aligns across 7 bases. Germline lookup yields CDR1 SGHTA and CDR2 FQGNSA. The CDR3 loop spans 14 amino acids. The V and J ends lost 1 base and 3 bases, in that order; junction bases with no gene match: 2. CDR3 bases: TGTGCCAGCAGCTTAGATACAGGGGACTATGGCTACACCTTC. As protein: CASSLDTGDYGYTF.

This clone has just one count. The CDR3 protein is CAWSLTRGHTEAFF. Written as DNA, the CDR3 is TGTGCCTGGAGTCTAACCAGGGGGCACACTGAAGCTTTCTTT. The chain joins TRBV30 to TRBJ1-1, with 8 bases fitting TRBD1. Germline V gives CDR1 GTSNPN, CDR2 SVGIG (reference sequence). This CDR3 has 14 residues. V lost 2 bases and J lost 3; bases outside the gene matches: 5.

The rearrangement joins TRBV6-1 to TRBJ2-7, with 12 bases matching TRBD2. This CDR3 is 14 amino acids long. CDR1 MNHNS and CDR2 SASEGT come from the germline V gene. V lost 6 bases and J lost 4; bases outside the gene matches: 4. This CDR3 is CASRPSGGGYEQYF. Here the CDR3 DNA reads TGTGCCAGCAGGCCTAGCGGGGGGGGGTACGAGCAGTACTTC.

V gene TRBV5-1 combines with J gene TRBJ2-3, with 12 bases matching TRBD2. After removal of 0 bases from V and 7 bases from J, the junction contained 9 bases not matched to a gene. CDR1 and CDR2 (germline): SGHRS, YFSETQ. The CDR3 is 17 residues long. CDR3 in amino acids: CASSLGASGGGLYTQYF. The CDR3 DNA follows: TGCGCCAGCAGCTTGGGAGCTAGCGGGGGGGGCTTATATACGCAGTATTTT.

This rearrangement joins TRBV7-3 to TRBJ2-2; 8 nucleotides line up with TRBD2. The J segment lost 6 bases and the V segment lost 3 bases, leaving 6 bases of the junction unmatched. The CDR3 consists of 15 residues. The germline V gene has CDR1 SGHTA and CDR2 FQGTGA. The CDR3 loop is CASSFVGGASGELFF. The CDR3 DNA is TGTGCCAGCAGCTTTGTCGGGGGGGCCTCCGGGGAGCTGTTTTTT.

The chain carries TRBV9 and TRBJ2-7, with 9 bases that match TRBD1. Germline V gene lookup returns CDR1 SGDLS and CDR2 YYNGEE. V lost 0 bases and J lost 7; bases outside the gene matches: 14. The CDR3 is 17 amino acids. The chain's CDR3 is CASSVAANSDRGEEQYF. The CDR3 nucleotides are TGTGCCAGCAGCGTAGCTGCAAATTCGGACAGGGGAGAGGAGCAGTACTTC.

The genes are TRBV5-6 and TRBJ2-7, with 11 bases fitting TRBD2. The length of the CDR3 is 15 residues. From germline, CDR1 is SGHDT and CDR2 YYEEEE. Trimming removed 3 bases from V and 0 bases from J; junction bases left unmatched: 2. The CDR3 DNA sequence: TGTGCCAGCAGCTGGGGACTAGCGGACTCCTACGAGCAGTACTTC. The encoded protein is CASSWGLADSYEQYF.

V and J are TRBV7-3 and TRBJ2-1; 9 bases fit TRBD1. Trimming took 5 bases from V and 7 from J; bases not matched to a gene: 12. The CDR3 extends over 16 amino acids. The germline V gene encodes CDR1 SGHTA and CDR2 FQGTGA. The CDR3 sequence is CASSPSAGTGRNEQFF. In DNA form, the CDR3 reads TGTGCCAGCAGCCCATCAGCCGGGACAGGGAGGAATGAGCAGTTCTTC.

The chain is built from TRBV5-1 and TRBJ2-5, with 7 bases fitting TRBD2. The CDR3 loop spans 14 amino acids. Germline V lookup: CDR1 SGHRS, CDR2 YFSETQ. V shed 4 bases and J 5 bases; nucleotides not matched to a gene: 8. Here the CDR3 reads CASSASAGVETQYF. The CDR3 DNA reads TGCGCCAGCAGCGCAAGCGCGGGAGTGGAGACCCAGTACTTC.

V and J are TRBV7-6 and TRBJ2-1; D might be TRBD1 (5 bases). The CDR3 is 15 amino acids. The V gene lost 7 bases and the J gene lost 0 bases, with 13 bases spanning the gap. Germline loops: CDR1 SGHVS, CDR2 FNYEAQ. In nucleotides, the CDR3 is TGTGCCAGCATCCTGGGGCCCGGCTCCTACAATGAGCAGTTCTTC. Its protein is CASILGPGSYNEQFF.

This chain uses TRBV7-6 with TRBJ1-1, with 7 positions matching TRBD1. Trimming cost V 1 base and J 4 bases; bases outside gene matches: 6. Germline CDR1 is SGHVS and CDR2 is FNYEAQ. The CDR3 consists of 15 residues. The CDR3, as DNA: TGTGCCAGCAGCTTAGGTTCAGGGGGTGGCACTGAAGCTTTCTTT. This sequence encodes CASSLGSGGGTEAFF.

The table lists this clone with a count of one. The chain carries TRBV7-8 and TRBJ1-2; a weak D match, TRBD1 (6 bases). Looked up from germline, CDR1 is SGHVS and CDR2 is FQNEAQ. Trimming cost V 6 bases and J 0 bases, with 11 bases left between them. This CDR3 spans 14 amino acids. CDR3 sequence (DNA): TGTGCCAGCAGTCGTGACAGGTCTAACTATGGCTACACCTTC. Protein sequence: CASSRDRSNYGYTF.

This clone was recorded only once. The CDR3 reads CAIRLTGEVYGYTF. The CDR3 DNA is TGTGCCATCAGGTTGACAGGGGAGGTCTATGGCTACACCTTC. The V call is TRBV10-3, the J call TRBJ1-2; 8 nucleotides agree with TRBD1. With 6 bases clipped from V and 4 bases from J, the junction kept 7 bases outside the gene matches. Germline assignment: CDR1 ENHRY and CDR2 SYGVKD. There are 14 residues in the CDR3.

The chain combines TRBV2 with TRBJ1-3; TRBD1 agrees at 9 bases. This CDR3 spans 14 amino acids. After removal of 6 bases from V and 3 bases from J, the junction contained 3 bases not matched to a gene. Germline-derived CDR1 and CDR2 are SNHLY and FYNNEI. The chain's CDR3 is CASREDRGGNTIYF. CDR3 bases: TGTGCCAGCAGGGAGGACAGGGGTGGAAACACCATATATTTT.

This clone has only a few counts. The chain combines TRBV28 with TRBJ2-7, with 9 bases lining up with TRBD2. The germline CDR1 and CDR2 sequences are MDHEN and SYDVKM. The CDR3 contains 14 residues. V lost 8 bases and J lost 7; bases outside the gene matches: 12. This CDR3 reads CASLAGAPVVEQYF. The DNA for the CDR3 is TGTGCCAGCTTAGCGGGGGCCCCGGTTGTTGAGCAGTACTTC.

This chain connects TRBV2 to TRBJ2-5; 12 bases are shared with TRBD2. Germline V gene lookup returns CDR1 SNHLY and CDR2 FYNNEI. This CDR3 is built from 14 residues. V dropped 6 bases and J dropped 4; count of bases not matched to a gene: 3. The DNA for the CDR3 is TGTGCCAGCAGGACTAGCGGGAGTCGAGAGACCCAGTACTTC. It codes for CASRTSGSRETQYF.

In this sample, this clone turned up a few times. The rearrangement joins TRBV6-5 to TRBJ2-4, with D tentatively TRBD2 (6 bases). This CDR3 is built from 14 residues. Germline V gene data show CDR1 as MNHEY and CDR2 as SVGAGI. V was cut by 2 bases and J by 9 bases, with 14 bases left in between. CDR3 nucleotide sequence: TGTGCCAGCAGTTACGGAACTAGCTTTGGCATTCAGTACTTC. The encoded protein is CASSYGTSFGIQYF.

The rearrangement uses TRBV5-1 and TRBJ1-1; D ambiguous. The ends were cut back, 4 bases at V and 7 bases at J, with 11 bases in the middle. The germline V gene encodes CDR1 SGHRS and CDR2 YFSETQ. The CDR3 contains 12 residues. CDR3 loop: CASSLPGFEAFF. Written as DNA, the CDR3 is TGCGCCAGCAGCCTGCCGGGATTTGAAGCTTTCTTT.

This sequence joins TRBV27 and TRBJ2-7; D is unresolved. The CDR3 is made up of 12 amino acids. Trimming left V 4 bases short and J 0 bases short, with 4 bases between. Germline V CDR1 and CDR2: MNHEY, SMNVEV (reference sequence). CDR3 sequence reads: CASSSVSYEQYF. The CDR3 DNA follows: TGTGCCAGCAGTTCTGTCTCCTACGAGCAGTACTTC.

A few counts support this clone. The chain links TRBV4-2 to TRBJ1-4; D remains unclear. V lost 0 bases and J 7 bases, leaving 12 bases between the germline ends. This CDR3 spans 15 amino acids. Germline V gene sequence: CDR1 LGHNA, CDR2 YNFKEQ. CDR3 sequence: CASSQDPGYLEKLFF. CDR3 nucleotides: TGTGCCAGCAGCCAAGATCCAGGCTACCTTGAAAAACTGTTTTTT.

The V gene is TRBV19, the J gene TRBJ2-1; D gene unclear. The CDR3 sequence is 14 residues long. CDR1 and CDR2 (germline): LNHDA, SQIVND (reference sequence). The V end lost 1 base, the J end lost 7 bases, and 11 bases lay between the germline ends. The CDR3 bases are TGTGCCAGTAGTATAGCAACGCTAGTTAATGAGCAGTTCTTC. This encodes CASSIATLVNEQFF.